Listed here are 27 T cell receptor beta chains from one sample, sequenced in a study of blood T cell repertoires in COVID-19. Method: immunoSEQ multiplex PCR; TCRdb's copy keeps in-frame clones and lacks some. Of 200,000 to 250,000 clones listed, roughly 89% are singletons. The specimen sequenced was PBMCs or T cells enriched from blood (not recorded which). These receptors originate from a woman in her forties who had recovered from COVID-19.

This rearrangement joins TRBV5-1 to TRBJ2-2, with D possibly TRBD2 on 6 matching bases. Germline V gene data show CDR1 as SGHRS and CDR2 as YFSETQ. This CDR3 contains 15 residues. Trimming cost V 4 bases and J 0 bases, with 10 bases left between them. CDR3 sequence: CASSPGGTNTGELFF. CDR3 sequence (DNA): TGCGCCAGCAGCCCCGGGGGTACGAACACCGGGGAGCTGTTTTTT.

The chain uses TRBV10-3 and TRBJ1-2, with unresolved D. Trimming cost V 3 bases and J 5 bases, with 7 bases left between them. The germline gives CDR1 ENHRY, CDR2 SYGVKD. CDR3 size: 12 residues. The CDR3 DNA is TGTGCCATCAGTGAAGCTGATTATGGCTACACCTTC. Translating gives CAISEADYGYTF.

The V and J genes are TRBV7-8 and TRBJ2-6; perhaps TRBD1 as D (5 bases). This CDR3 is 15 amino acids long. Germline lookup yields CDR1 SGHVS and CDR2 FQNEAQ. V was clipped by 5 bases and J by 2 bases, with 10 bases between them. In DNA, the CDR3 is TGTGCCAGCAGCCTAGGCAGGGCTGGGGCCAACGTCCTGACTTTC. Its translation: CASSLGRAGANVLTF.

DNA of the CDR3: TGTGCCAGCAGCCGGGACAGCGAGAATGAGCAGTTCTTC. Its translation: CASSRDSENEQFF. The V call is TRBV12-3 or TRBV12-4, the J call TRBJ2-1, with 7 bases lining up with TRBD1. The CDR3 contains 13 residues. V lost 6 bases, J lost 7 bases, and 6 bases stayed unmatched.

This clone has a single count. The chain uses TRBV13 and TRBJ1-1, with no clear D. The CDR3 is 11 residues long. Trimming cost V 7 bases and J 2 bases, with 5 bases left between them. From germline, CDR1 is PRHDT and CDR2 FYEKMQ (reference sequence). Written as DNA, the CDR3 is TGTGCCAGCACACTAAACACTGAAGCTTTCTTT. This codes for CASTLNTEAFF.

This clone has a handful of counts. CDR3 amino acids: CASSQNVGFGGQLNSPLHF. The CDR3 coding sequence is TGTGCCAGCAGCCAAAACGTAGGCTTCGGGGGGCAACTTAATTCACCCCTCCACTTT. The chain uses TRBV3-1 (or the pseudogene TRBV3-2) and TRBJ1-6, with D possibly TRBD1 on 6 matching bases. Germline V lookup: CDR1 LGHDT, CDR2 YNNKEL (reference sequence). The CDR3 length is 19 residues. Trimming cost V 2 bases and J 6 bases, with 23 bases left between them.

The chain combines TRBV7-2 with TRBJ2-1; 8 nucleotides line up with TRBD2. The CDR3 runs 14 residues. In germline, CDR1 is SGHTA, CDR2 FQGNSA. With V trimmed by 7 bases and J by 9 bases, 11 bases remained unmatched. In DNA, the CDR3 is TGTGCCAGCACCCGGGAGGGGAGGACCGGTGAGCAGTTCTTC. It yields the protein CASTREGRTGEQFF.

The chain joins TRBV7-3 to TRBJ2-7; 7 bases fit TRBD2. The CDR3 totals 15 residues. The V segment lost 5 bases and the J segment 3 bases; nucleotides outside the gene matches: 10. Germline loops: CDR1 SGHTA, CDR2 FQGTGA. This chain's CDR3 is CASSIASGVGYEQYF. The CDR3 DNA follows: TGTGCCAGCAGCATCGCTAGCGGAGTAGGCTACGAGCAGTACTTC.

V is TRBV6-5 and J is TRBJ1-3; unclear D gene. The CDR3 length is 14 residues. Germline V gene data show CDR1 as MNHEY and CDR2 as SVGAGI. V gave up 2 bases and J gave up 0 bases, with 5 bases separating them. The CDR3 is CASSYGISGNTIYF. In DNA form, the CDR3 reads TGTGCCAGCAGTTACGGCATCTCTGGAAACACCATATATTTT.

This chain joins TRBV7-9 and TRBJ2-7, with D possibly being TRBD2 (7 bases). The CDR3 runs to 14 residues. Germline CDR1 SEHNR, CDR2 FQNEAQ (reference sequence). V gave up 1 base and J gave up 8 bases, with 15 bases separating them. The CDR3 protein is CASSLGAVGGQQYF. For the CDR3, the DNA is TGTGCCAGCAGCTTAGGCGCCGTGGGGGGGCAGCAGTACTTC.

The chain couples TRBV6-4 to TRBJ2-7; 9 bases agree with TRBD1. This CDR3 has 13 residues. Germline CDR1 MRHNA, CDR2 SNTAGT. Trimming cost V 7 bases and J 5 bases; bases outside gene matches: 6. Here the CDR3 reads CASTGQGGNEQYV. The CDR3 region has the DNA TGTGCCAGCACGGGACAGGGAGGGAACGAGCAGTACGTC.

The genes are TRBV7-2 and TRBJ1-6; D uncertain. Germline CDR1 SGHTA, CDR2 FQGNSA. The CDR3 is 17 amino acids. V gave up 6 bases and J gave up 0 bases, with 15 bases separating them. The CDR3 sequence: CASRRYLESSYNSPLHF. The CDR3, as DNA: TGTGCCAGCAGGCGCTACTTAGAGAGCTCCTATAATTCACCCCTCCACTTT.

This chain uses TRBV6-2 or TRBV6-3 with TRBJ2-6, with TRBD1 as a possible D gene (6 bases). Germline V gives CDR1 MNHEY, CDR2 SVGEGT. The CDR3 sequence is 16 residues long. V lost 6 bases to trimming and J lost 0 bases, with 12 bases between them. CDR3 amino acids: CASSIQGFSGANVLTF. In DNA form, the CDR3 reads TGTGCCAGCAGCATTCAGGGGTTCTCTGGGGCCAACGTCCTGACTTTC.

This chain's CDR3 is CAWSPDRGAYGYTF. The CDR3 bases are TGTGCCTGGAGTCCGGACAGGGGGGCCTATGGCTACACCTTC. The chain recombines TRBV30 with TRBJ1-2, with 10 bases that match TRBD1. Trimming removed 2 bases from V and 4 bases from J; junction bases left unmatched: 4. The CDR3 is made up of 14 amino acids. Germline CDR1 and CDR2: GTSNPN and SVGIG (reference sequence).

This clone was seen only a few times. The chain carries TRBV9 and TRBJ2-7; the match to TRBD1 covers 7 bases. The V gene's germline CDR1 is SGDLS and CDR2 YYNGEE. J was trimmed by 5 bases and V by 0 bases; bases with no gene match: 11. The CDR3 is 16 residues long. The CDR3 DNA reads as TGTGCCAGCAGCGTAGCTCTTCCACAGGGGCATCACGAGCAGTACGTC. Translated, it gives CASSVALPQGHHEQYV.

The V and J genes are TRBV5-1 and TRBJ1-2; no firm D call. Germline V gene data show CDR1 as SGHRS and CDR2 as YFSETQ. The CDR3 has 15 amino acids. V dropped 0 bases and J dropped 0 bases, with 9 bases sitting between them. The CDR3 loop reads CASSLVGRTNYGYTF. CDR3 DNA sequence: TGCGCCAGCAGCTTGGTAGGGAGGACTAACTATGGCTACACCTTC.

The sample holds a few counts of this clone. The J gene is TRBJ2-3, the V gene TRBV29-1; 7 bases match TRBD2. Germline lookup yields CDR1 SQVTM and CDR2 ANQGSEA. V lost 7 bases and J lost 3; bases outside the gene matches: 13. There are 15 residues in the CDR3. The CDR3 DNA reads TGCAGCGCCAACGGGAATTTCGGGGGGACAGATACGCAGTATTTT. This encodes CSANGNFGGTDTQYF.

The chain couples TRBV11-2 to TRBJ2-7, with D hard to call. V lost 2 bases and J 0 bases, leaving 8 bases between the germline ends. Germline CDR1 reads SGHAT; CDR2 reads FQNNGV. CDR3 length equals 14 residues. The CDR3 is CASSLSHSSYEQYV. In nucleotides, the CDR3 is TGTGCCAGCAGCTTATCTCACAGCTCCTACGAGCAGTACGTC.

The J gene is TRBJ2-1, the V gene TRBV14; 8 nucleotides agree with TRBD1. Germline lookup yields CDR1 SGHDN and CDR2 FVKESK. The trim removed 1 base at V and 3 bases at J, leaving 14 bases unmatched. This CDR3 is built from 19 residues. CDR3 in DNA: TGTGCCAGCAGCCAAGTGTACCACCCGAGGGGACAGGTCTACAATGAGCAGTTCTTC. It codes for CASSQVYHPRGQVYNEQFF.

The chain combines TRBV19 with TRBJ1-1; TRBD1 matches 10 bases. J gave up 0 bases and V 6 bases, and 7 bases lay outside the gene matches. The CDR3 is made up of 16 amino acids. Germline V gene sequence: CDR1 LNHDA, CDR2 SQIVND (reference sequence). The CDR3 DNA is TGTGCCAGTAGCCCCCCGGGACAGGGGATGAACACTGAAGCTTTCTTT. Its protein is CASSPPGQGMNTEAFF.

Only one count was recorded for this clone. This rearrangement joins TRBV4-3 to TRBJ1-1, with 12 bases that match TRBD1. The V gene end was trimmed by 4 bases and the J gene end by 10 bases; junction bases not matched to a gene: 4. Germline-derived CDR1 and CDR2 are LGHNA and YSLEER. This CDR3 region has 13 residues. CDR3 in DNA: TGCGCCAGCAGCCTGGGACAGGGGGCAAGAGCTTTCTTT. Its protein product is CASSLGQGARAFF.

The table lists this clone with a few counts. This sequence joins TRBV5-1 and TRBJ2-1, with D possibly being TRBD2 (7 bases). The ends were cut back, 5 bases at V and 3 bases at J, with 27 bases in the middle. Germline V CDR1 and CDR2: SGHRS, YFSETQ. The CDR3 loop spans 19 amino acids. For the CDR3, the DNA is TGCGCCAGCAGTAAGGATGGCGGGGGCGGGAGAGGGAGCTACAATGAGCAGTTCTTC. It specifies CASSKDGGGGRGSYNEQFF.

The chain joins TRBV27 to TRBJ1-6; D gene unclear. The CDR3 sequence is 17 residues long. Germline CDR1 reads MNHEY; CDR2 reads SMNVEV (reference sequence). V lost 6 bases to trimming and J lost 7 bases, with 22 bases between them. CDR3 nucleotide sequence: TGTGCCAGCAGCCCCCTTTACGCTAACCCATTAAATTCACCCCTCCACTTT. Translated: CASSPLYANPLNSPLHF.

The DNA for the CDR3 is TGTGCCAGCAGCCCCCGGACAGGGTCCCCCTCCTACGAGCAGTACTTC. This codes for CASSPRTGSPSYEQYF. The genes are TRBV7-9 and TRBJ2-7; the match to TRBD1 covers 8 bases. V trimming: 5 bases; J trimming: 0 bases; junction bases outside the gene matches: 9. Germline values: CDR1 SEHNR, CDR2 FQNEAQ (reference sequence). The CDR3 is 16 residues long.

The chain joins TRBV7-6 to TRBJ2-2; 12 bases fit TRBD1. The CDR3 runs to 15 residues. CDR1 is SGHVS and CDR2 is FNYEAQ in the germline V gene. V shed 5 bases and J 7 bases; nucleotides not matched to a gene: 5. CDR3 amino acids: CASSLGTGGSGELFF. CDR3 nucleotides: TGTGCCAGCAGCCTGGGGACAGGGGGCAGCGGGGAGCTGTTTTTT.

This clone has more than one count but fewer than ten. The V gene is TRBV28, the J gene TRBJ1-5; 8 nucleotides agree with TRBD1. Germline V CDR1 and CDR2: MDHEN, SYDVKM. V lost 7 bases to trimming and J lost 4 bases; unmatched junction nucleotides: 3. The CDR3 is made up of 13 amino acids. The CDR3 loop is CASKRQGNQPQHF. The DNA for the CDR3 is TGTGCCAGCAAGCGACAGGGGAATCAGCCCCAGCATTTT.

This clone was counted only a few times. The rearrangement uses TRBV7-2 and TRBJ2-1, with 8 bases that match TRBD2. The CDR3 totals 14 residues. Unmatched junction bases numbered 4, after V lost 3 bases and J lost 6 bases. In germline, CDR1 is SGHTA, CDR2 FQGNSA. Here the CDR3 reads CASSFQRELNEQFF. The CDR3 nucleotides are TGTGCCAGCAGCTTCCAGCGGGAGCTCAATGAGCAGTTCTTC.